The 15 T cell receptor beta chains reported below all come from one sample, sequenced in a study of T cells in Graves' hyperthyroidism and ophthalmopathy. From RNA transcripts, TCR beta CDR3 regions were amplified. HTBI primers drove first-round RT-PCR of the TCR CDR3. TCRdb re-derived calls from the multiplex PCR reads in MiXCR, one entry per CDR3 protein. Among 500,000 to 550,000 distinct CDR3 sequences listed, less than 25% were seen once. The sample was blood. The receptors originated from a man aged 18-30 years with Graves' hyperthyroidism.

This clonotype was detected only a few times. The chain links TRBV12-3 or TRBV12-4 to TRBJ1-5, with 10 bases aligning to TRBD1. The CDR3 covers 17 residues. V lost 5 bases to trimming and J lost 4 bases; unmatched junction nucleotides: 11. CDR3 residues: CASSPIKTGGRNQPQHF. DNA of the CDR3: TGTGCCAGCAGTCCGATCAAGACAGGGGGCCGTAATCAGCCCCAGCATTTT.

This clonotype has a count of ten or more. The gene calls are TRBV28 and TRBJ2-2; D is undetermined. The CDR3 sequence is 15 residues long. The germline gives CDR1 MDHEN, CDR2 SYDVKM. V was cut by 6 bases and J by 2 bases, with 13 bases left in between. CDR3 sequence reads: CASSPTGLNTGELFF. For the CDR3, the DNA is TGTGCCAGCAGCCCCACCGGGCTTAACACCGGGGAGCTGTTTTTT.

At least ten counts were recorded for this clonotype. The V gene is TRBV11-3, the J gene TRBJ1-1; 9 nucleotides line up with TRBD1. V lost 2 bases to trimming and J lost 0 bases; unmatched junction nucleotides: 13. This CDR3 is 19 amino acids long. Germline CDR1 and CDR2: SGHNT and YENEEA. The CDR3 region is CASSLLSVTGGRVNTEAFF. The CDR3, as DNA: TGTGCCAGCAGCTTACTTTCGGTGACAGGGGGGAGAGTGAACACTGAAGCTTTCTTT. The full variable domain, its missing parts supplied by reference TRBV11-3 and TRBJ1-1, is EAGVVQSPRYKIIEKKQPVAFWCNPISGHNTLYWYLQNLGQGPELLIRYENEEAVDDSQLPKDRFSAERLKGVDSTLKIQPAELGDSAVYLCASSLLSVTGGRVNTEAFFGQGTRLTVV.

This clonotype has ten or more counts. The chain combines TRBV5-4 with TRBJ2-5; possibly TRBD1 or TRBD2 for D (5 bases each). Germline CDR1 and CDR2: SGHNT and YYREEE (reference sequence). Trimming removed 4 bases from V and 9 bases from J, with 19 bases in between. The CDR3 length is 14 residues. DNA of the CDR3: TGTGCCAGCAGCATAAGAGGGGTAGAAGGGGCCCAGTACTTC. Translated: CASSIRGVEGAQYF.

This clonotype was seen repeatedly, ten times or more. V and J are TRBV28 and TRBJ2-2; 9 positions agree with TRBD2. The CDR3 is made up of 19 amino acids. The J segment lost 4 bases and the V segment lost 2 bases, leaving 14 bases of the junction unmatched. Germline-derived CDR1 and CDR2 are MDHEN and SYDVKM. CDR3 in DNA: TGTGCCAGCAGTTTACCCCCGGCTGGAGGGACTAGCCTCACCGGGGAGCTGTTTTTT. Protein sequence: CASSLPPAGGTSLTGELFF.

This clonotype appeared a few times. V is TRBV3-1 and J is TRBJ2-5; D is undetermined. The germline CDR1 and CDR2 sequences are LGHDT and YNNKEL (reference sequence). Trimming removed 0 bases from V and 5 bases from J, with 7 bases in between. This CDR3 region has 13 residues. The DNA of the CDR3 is TGTGCCAGCAGCCAAGAGGTGCAGGAGACCCAGTACTTC. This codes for CASSQEVQETQYF.

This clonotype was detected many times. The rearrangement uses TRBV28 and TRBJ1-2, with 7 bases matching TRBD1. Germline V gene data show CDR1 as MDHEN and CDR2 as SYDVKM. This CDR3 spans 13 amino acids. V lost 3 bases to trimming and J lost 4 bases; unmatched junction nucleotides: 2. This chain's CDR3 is CASSFGDSYGYTF. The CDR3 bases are TGTGCCAGCAGTTTCGGGGACAGCTATGGCTACACCTTC.

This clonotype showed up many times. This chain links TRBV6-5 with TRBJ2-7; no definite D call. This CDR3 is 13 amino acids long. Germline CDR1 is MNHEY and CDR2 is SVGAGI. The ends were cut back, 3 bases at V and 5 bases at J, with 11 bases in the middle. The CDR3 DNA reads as TGTGCCAGCAGTTATTCCCTCGGTCACGAGCAGTACTTC. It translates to CASSYSLGHEQYF.

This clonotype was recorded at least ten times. CDR3 nucleotide sequence: TGTGCCAGCATTCCCACCCCCGGCAACTACTATGGCTACACCTTC. This gives the protein CASIPTPGNYYGYTF. The rearrangement uses TRBV2 and TRBJ1-2; no clear D. Trimming cost V 7 bases and J 3 bases, with 18 bases left between them. The CDR3 has 15 residues. Looked up from germline, CDR1 is SNHLY and CDR2 is FYNNEI. The variable domain in full, completed from reference TRBV2 and TRBJ1-2, reads EPEVTQTPSHQVTQMGQEVILRCVPISNHLYFYWYRQILGQKVEFLVSFYNNEISEKSEIFDDQFSVERPDGSNFTLKIRSTKLEDSAMYFCASIPTPGNYYGYTFGSGTRLTVV.

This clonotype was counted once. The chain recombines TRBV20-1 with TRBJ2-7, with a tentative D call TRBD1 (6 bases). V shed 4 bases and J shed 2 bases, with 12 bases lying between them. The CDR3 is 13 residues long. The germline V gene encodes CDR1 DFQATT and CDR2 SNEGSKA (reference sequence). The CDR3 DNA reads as TGCAGTGCTAATCCGGGACATACCTACGAGCAGTACTTC. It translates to CSANPGHTYEQYF.

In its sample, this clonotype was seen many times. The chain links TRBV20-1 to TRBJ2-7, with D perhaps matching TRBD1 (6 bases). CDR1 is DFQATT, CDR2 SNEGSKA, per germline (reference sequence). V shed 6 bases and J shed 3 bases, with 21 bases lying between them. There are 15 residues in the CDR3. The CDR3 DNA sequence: TGCAGTGCGCATACACAGGGTATGATTGGCTACGAGCAGTACTTC. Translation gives CSAHTQGMIGYEQYF.

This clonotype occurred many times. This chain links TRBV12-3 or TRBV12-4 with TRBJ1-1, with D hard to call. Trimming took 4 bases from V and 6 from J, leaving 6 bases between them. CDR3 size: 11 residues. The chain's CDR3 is CASSYRSEAFF. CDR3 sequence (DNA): TGTGCCAGCAGTTACAGATCTGAAGCTTTCTTT.

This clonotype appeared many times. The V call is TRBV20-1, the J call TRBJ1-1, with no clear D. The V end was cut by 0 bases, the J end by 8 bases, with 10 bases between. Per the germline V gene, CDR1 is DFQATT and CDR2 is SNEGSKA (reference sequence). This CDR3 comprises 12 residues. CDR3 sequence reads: CSARDDALEAFF. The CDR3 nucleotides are TGCAGTGCTAGAGACGACGCATTAGAAGCTTTCTTT.

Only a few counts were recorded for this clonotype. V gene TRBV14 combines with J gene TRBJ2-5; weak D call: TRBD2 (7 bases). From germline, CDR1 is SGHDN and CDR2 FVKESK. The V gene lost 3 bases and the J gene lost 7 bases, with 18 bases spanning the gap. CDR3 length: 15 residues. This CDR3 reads CASSQRGISQGTQYF. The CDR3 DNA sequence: TGTGCCAGCAGCCAGCGGGGGATCTCACAGGGGACCCAGTACTTC.

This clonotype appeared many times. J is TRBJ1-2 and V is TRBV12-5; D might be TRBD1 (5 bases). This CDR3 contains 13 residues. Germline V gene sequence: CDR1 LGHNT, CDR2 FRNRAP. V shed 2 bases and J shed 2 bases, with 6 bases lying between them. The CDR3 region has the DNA TGTGCTAGTGGTTTGTCAGGGAACTATGGCTACACCTTC. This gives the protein CASGLSGNYGYTF.